The rows below give T cell receptor beta chains drawn from one sample of a study of OX40 agonist ivuxolimab in advanced cancers. Data came from immunoSEQ multiplex PCR; TCRdb stores just in-frame clones and leaves some out. The sample carries approximately 35,000 clones, 80% to 85% recorded once. The sequencing used CD4+ or CD8+ T cells sorted from blood, collected in a trial of the OX40 agonist ivuxolimab. These receptors all come from an adult with an advanced solid tumor such as melanoma, head and neck, liver or kidney cancer. CDR3s leave out the opening cysteine and the closing phenylalanine or tryptophan. A D gene is named only where the DNA matches it firmly.

-,TRBJ1-1,TRBV5-1,ASSLGVGAEAF
-,TRBJ2-5,TRBV6-5,ASSRSQETQY
-,TRBJ2-5,TRBV6-1,ASSEGWETQY
-,TRBJ1-2,TRBV30,AWSAPVTLRGYT
-,TRBJ1-1,TRBV6-6,ASRKVVNTEAF
-,TRBJ2-7,TRBV21-1,ASHNLGRGNEQY
-,TRBJ1-6,TRBV11-2,ASSASPGADSPLH
-,TRBJ1-3,TRBV5-6,ASSSLRLRQYSGNTIY
-,TRBJ1-1,TRBV4-1,ASRGGVRGGLNTEAF
TRBD1,TRBJ1-1,TRBV7-6,ASSLQGQGEAF
-,TRBJ2-2,TRBV2,ASSGQGNTGELF
TRBD1,TRBJ2-1,TRBV7-2,ASSSNRDRGRNEQF
-,TRBJ1-4,TRBV2,AGGAIGEKLF
-,TRBJ2-2,TRBV10-2,ASQDPWVPGLNTGELF
TRBD1,TRBJ1-5,TRBV2,ASSQDRGNQPQH
-,TRBJ2-3,TRBV4-2,ASSQPPLQGFSEDTQY
TRBD1,TRBJ2-1,TRBV19,ASRSPGQGVHEQF
-,TRBJ2-1,TRBV11-2,ASSFLSAAAQF
-,TRBJ2-5,TRBV6-5,ASSYGTVGTQY
TRBD2,TRBJ2-2,TRBV6-1,ASSDLAGGPGGELF
-,TRBJ2-3,TRBV27,ASSFKWGTDTQY
TRBD1,TRBJ1-6,TRBV5-6,ASCDRGLYSSYNSPLH
-,TRBJ2-5,TRBV4-1,ASSQDRTSSKEETQY
-,TRBJ2-7,TRBV10-2,ASRLSRGETYEQY
-,TRBJ2-3,TRBV7-9,ASSRGTDTQY
-,TRBJ1-5,TRBV28,ASGAVNQPQH
-,TRBJ1-1,TRBV2,ASSEEAATEAF
-,TRBJ1-2,TRBV5-6,ASSPARDYGYT
-,TRBJ2-3,TRBV27,ASSPRLHTDTQY
-,TRBJ1-6,TRBV2,ASSSQSRGYNSPLH
-,TRBJ2-7,TRBV5-1,ASSLDRGKTLGYEQY
-,TRBJ2-2,TRBV19,ASCPGTTNTGELF
TRBD1,TRBJ1-2,TRBV30,AWDGTGRSGYT
-,TRBJ2-7,TRBV6-5,ASSRRDGSYEQY
-,TRBJ2-1,TRBV19,ASRGASNNEQF
-,TRBJ2-1,TRBV6-1,ASSGRWGPNEQF
TRBD1,TRBJ1-1,TRBV5-1,ASSLNPGQGNTEAF
TRBD2,TRBJ2-7,TRBV4-1,ASSQDSSGGYEQY
-,TRBJ1-5,TRBV7-2,ASSLAGASNQPQH
TRBD1,TRBJ1-1,TRBV6-1,ASSLTGIGTEAF
TRBD1,TRBJ2-3,TRBV11-2,ASSIGDRLTDTQY
TRBD2,TRBJ2-3,TRBV11-3,ASSPGLAGPDTQY
TRBD2,TRBJ2-1,TRBV7-9,ASSLGGLAIQF
TRBD1,TRBJ2-7,TRBV6-5,ASSYNRDRYEQY
-,TRBJ1-5,TRBV4-1,ASSQVQGGNQPQH
TRBD1,TRBJ2-3,TRBV2,ASSQTGIYSTDTQY
-,TRBJ2-1,TRBV7-2,ASSSSGPGKTYNEQF
TRBD1,TRBJ1-6,TRBV18,ASSFNDRAGYSPLH
-,TRBJ2-7,TRBV27,ASSFGIGEQY
TRBD1,TRBJ1-4,TRBV5-8,ASSPGDRSNEKLF
-,TRBJ2-7,TRBV10-3,AISGSGRLYEQY
TRBD1,TRBJ2-7,TRBV30,AWSVPGTAHYEQY
-,TRBJ2-5,TRBV2,ASRWSPRETQY
-,TRBJ1-1,TRBV18,ASSPTQAGVNTEAF
-,TRBJ2-2,TRBV11-2,ASSGGTVNTGELF
-,TRBJ1-5,TRBV19,ASSRGWEGQNQPQH
-,TRBJ1-1,TRBV19,ASSIPGSNTEAF
-,TRBJ2-3,TRBV5-1,ASSLVQTSHTDTQY
TRBD1,TRBJ2-7,TRBV6-5,ASRKDRAAYEQY
-,TRBJ2-3,TRBV5-1,ASSPLPGQVDTQY